This TCR beta chain was recovered during a study of T cells in Graves' hyperthyroidism and ophthalmopathy. Study results and limitations: Blood also held most thyroid clonotypes expanded beyond 0.001.

In the case of this clonotype: Its antigen is unknown.

Amplification of TCR beta CDR3 regions used RNA as the template. With the HTBI primer set, the TCR CDR3 went through a first round of RT-PCR. TCRdb analysed the multiplex PCR reads with MiXCR anew, one entry per CDR3 protein. The sample includes approximately 330,000 distinct CDR3 sequences, about 20% of them seen just once. Aged 18 to 65, the patients had hyperthyroidism that was newly diagnosed and had lasted under 2 months. V lost 3 bases, J lost 7 bases, and 7 bases stayed unmatched. The germline gives CDR1 SGHRS, CDR2 YFSETQ. The CDR3 contains 14 residues. This TCR was sampled from a woman aged 45-60 years with Graves' hyperthyroidism. The J gene is TRBJ1-1, the V gene TRBV5-1; TRBD1 matches 9 bases. The sample taken for sequencing was blood. The CDR3 sequence: CASSWDRAGVEAFF. For the CDR3, the DNA is TGCGCCAGCAGCTGGGACAGGGCTGGGGTTGAAGCTTTCTTT.